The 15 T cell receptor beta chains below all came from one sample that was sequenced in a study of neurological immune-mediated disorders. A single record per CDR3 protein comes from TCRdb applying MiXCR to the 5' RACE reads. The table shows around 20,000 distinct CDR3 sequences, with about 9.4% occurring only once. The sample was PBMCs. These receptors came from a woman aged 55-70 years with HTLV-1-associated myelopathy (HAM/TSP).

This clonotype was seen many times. The CDR3 nucleotides are TGTGCCTCCTTCGGGGGTGGCTACACCTTC. Translating gives CASFGGGYTF. The chain couples TRBV30 to TRBJ1-2; possible D gene TRBD1, 5 bases. V gave up 7 bases and J gave up 7 bases, with 10 bases separating them. From germline, CDR1 is GTSNPN and CDR2 SVGIG (reference sequence). The CDR3 length is 10 residues.

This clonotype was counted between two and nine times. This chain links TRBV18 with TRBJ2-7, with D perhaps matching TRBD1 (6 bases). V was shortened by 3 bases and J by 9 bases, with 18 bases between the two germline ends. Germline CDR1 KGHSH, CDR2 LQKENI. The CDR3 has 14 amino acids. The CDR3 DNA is TGTGCCAGCTCACCTGGACAGATCGGTAACGGGCAGTACTTC. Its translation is CASSPGQIGNGQYF. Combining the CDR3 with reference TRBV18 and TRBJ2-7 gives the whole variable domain NAGVMQNPRHLVRRRGQEARLRCSPMKGHSHVYWYRQLPEEGLKFMVYLQKENIIDESGMPKERFSAEFPKEGPSILRIQQVVRGDSAAYFCASSPGQIGNGQYFGPGTRLTVT.

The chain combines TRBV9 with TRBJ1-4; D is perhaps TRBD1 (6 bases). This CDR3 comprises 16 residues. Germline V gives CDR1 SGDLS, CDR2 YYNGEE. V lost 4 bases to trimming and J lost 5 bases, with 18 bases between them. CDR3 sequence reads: CASSPTNRVSNEKLFF. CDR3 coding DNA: TGTGCCAGCAGCCCGACCAACAGGGTTAGCAATGAAAAACTGTTTTTT.

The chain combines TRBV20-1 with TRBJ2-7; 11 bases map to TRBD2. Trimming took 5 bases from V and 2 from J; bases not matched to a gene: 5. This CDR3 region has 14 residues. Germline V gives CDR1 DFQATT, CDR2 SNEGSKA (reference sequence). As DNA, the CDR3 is TGCAGTGCTGAACCGGGACTAGCGGCCTACGAGCAGTACTTC. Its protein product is CSAEPGLAAYEQYF.

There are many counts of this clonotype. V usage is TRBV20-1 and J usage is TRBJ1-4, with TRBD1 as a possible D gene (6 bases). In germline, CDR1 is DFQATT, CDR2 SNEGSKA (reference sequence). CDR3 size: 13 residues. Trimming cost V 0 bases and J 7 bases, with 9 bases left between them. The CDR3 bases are TGCAGTGCTAGAGATAGGGGGATTGAAAAACTGTTTTTT. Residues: CSARDRGIEKLFF.

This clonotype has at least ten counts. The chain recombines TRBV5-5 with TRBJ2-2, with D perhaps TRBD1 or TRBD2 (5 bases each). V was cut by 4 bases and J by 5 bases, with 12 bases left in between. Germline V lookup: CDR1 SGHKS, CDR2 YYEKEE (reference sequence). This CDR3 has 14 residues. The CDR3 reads CASSLGRGTGELFF. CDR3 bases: TGTGCCAGCAGCCTGGGACGTGGGACCGGGGAGCTGTTTTTT. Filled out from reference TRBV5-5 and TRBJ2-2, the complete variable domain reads DAGVTQSPTHLIKTRGQQVTLRCSPISGHKSVSWYQQVLGQGPQFIFQYYEKEERGRGNFPDRFSARQFPNYSSELNVNALLLGDSALYLCASSLGRGTGELFFGEGSRLTVL.

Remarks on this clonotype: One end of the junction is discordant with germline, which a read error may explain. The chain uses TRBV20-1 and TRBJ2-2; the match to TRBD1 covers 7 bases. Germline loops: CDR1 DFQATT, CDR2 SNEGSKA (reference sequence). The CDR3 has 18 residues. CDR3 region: CSTRDTRQGGKNTEELFF. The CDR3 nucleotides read TGCAGTACTAGAGATACGCGACAGGGTGGGAAGAACACCGAGGAGCTGTTTTTT.

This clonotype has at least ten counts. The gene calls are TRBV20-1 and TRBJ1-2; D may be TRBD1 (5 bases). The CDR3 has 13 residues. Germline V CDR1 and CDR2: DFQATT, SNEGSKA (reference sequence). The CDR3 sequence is CTARGGDNYGYTF. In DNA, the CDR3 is TGCACTGCCCGGGGGGGAGATAACTATGGCTACACCTTC.

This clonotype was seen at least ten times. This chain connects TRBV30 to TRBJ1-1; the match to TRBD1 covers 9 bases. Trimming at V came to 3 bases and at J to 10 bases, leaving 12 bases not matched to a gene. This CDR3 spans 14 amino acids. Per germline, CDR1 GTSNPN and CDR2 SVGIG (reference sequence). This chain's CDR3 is CAWSAGTGYSGAFF. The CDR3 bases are TGTGCCTGGAGCGCCGGGACAGGGTATTCTGGAGCTTTCTTT.

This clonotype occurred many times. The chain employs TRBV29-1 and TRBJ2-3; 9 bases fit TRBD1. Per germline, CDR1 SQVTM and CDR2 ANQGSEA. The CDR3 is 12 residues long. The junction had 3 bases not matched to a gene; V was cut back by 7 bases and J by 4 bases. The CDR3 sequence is CSAGQGSDTQYF. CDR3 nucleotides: TGCAGCGCAGGACAGGGGTCAGATACGCAGTATTTT.

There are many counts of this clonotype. The CDR3 region has the DNA TGCAGTGCAAACCGGGACTATTGGGAGGAGTTCTTC. Protein sequence: CSANRDYWEEFF. The chain is built from TRBV20-1 and TRBJ2-1; TRBD2 matches at 7 bases. This CDR3 has 12 amino acids. Germline CDR1 DFQATT, CDR2 SNEGSKA (reference sequence). V lost 6 bases, J lost 14 bases, and 13 bases stayed unmatched.

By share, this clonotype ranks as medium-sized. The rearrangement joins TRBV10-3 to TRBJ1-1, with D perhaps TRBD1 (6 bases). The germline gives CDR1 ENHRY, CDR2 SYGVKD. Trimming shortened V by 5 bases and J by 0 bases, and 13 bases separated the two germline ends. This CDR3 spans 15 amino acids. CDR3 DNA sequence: TGTGCCATCAGTACGACAGGCGCCATGAACACTGAAGCTTTCTTT. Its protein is CAISTTGAMNTEAFF.

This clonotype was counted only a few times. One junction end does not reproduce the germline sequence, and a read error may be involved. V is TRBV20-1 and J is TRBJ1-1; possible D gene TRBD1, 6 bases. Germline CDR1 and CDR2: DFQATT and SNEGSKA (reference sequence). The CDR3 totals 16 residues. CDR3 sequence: CSAREQGPRLFTEAFF. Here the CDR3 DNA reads TGCAGTGCCAGAGAACAGGGCCCGCGGTTATTTACTGAAGCTTTCTTT.

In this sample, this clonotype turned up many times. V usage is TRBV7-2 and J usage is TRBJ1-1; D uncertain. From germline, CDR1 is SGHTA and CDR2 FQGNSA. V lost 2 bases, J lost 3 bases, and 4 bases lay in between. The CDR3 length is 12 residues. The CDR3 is CASSLQDTEAFF. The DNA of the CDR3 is TGTGCCAGCAGCTTACAGGACACTGAAGCTTTCTTT.

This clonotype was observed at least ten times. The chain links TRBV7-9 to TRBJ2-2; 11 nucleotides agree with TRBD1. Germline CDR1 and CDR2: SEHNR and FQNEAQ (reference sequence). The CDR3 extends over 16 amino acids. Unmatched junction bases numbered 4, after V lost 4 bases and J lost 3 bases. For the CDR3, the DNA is TGTGCCAGCAGCTCCGGACAGGGGGCGGACACCGGGGAGCTGTTTTTT. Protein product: CASSSGQGADTGELFF.